This T cell receptor beta chain derives from a study of cytomegalovirus exposure and HLA in healthy donors. The CDR3 is 15 amino acids. Unmatched junction bases numbered 7, after V lost 5 bases and J lost 3 bases. Per the germline V gene, CDR1 is SGHTA and CDR2 is FQGNSA. A multiplex PCR was run with 60 Vbeta primers and 13 Jbeta primers. TCRdb keeps only in-frame clones here, not all; method: immunoSEQ multiplex PCR. The profile covers roughly 120,000 clones, with 70% to 80% appearing a single time and about 1.9% taken by the ten largest. On this clone itself: Its target is unknown.

Healthy donors of bone marrow made up the group. Study observations and caveats: CMV serostatus was the sole immune exposure data available. The study listed roughly 160 cytomegalovirus-associated TCR beta chains. Accurate predictions that matched the HLA-A and HLA-B alleles of most subjects were reportedly made from TCR beta sequences.

The V and J genes are TRBV7-2 and TRBJ1-5; 7 nucleotides agree with TRBD1. The sample was PBMCs. The receptor was derived from a man aged 50 to 60 in good health and CMV-seronegative. The CDR3 nucleotides read TGTGCCAGCAGCCGGCGAGGGGGCAACAATCAGCCCCAGCATTTT. Its translation: CASSRRGGNNQPQHF.